What follows are 18 T cell receptor beta chains derived from one specimen sequenced in a study of cytotoxic CD8 clonotypes in ibrutinib-treated CLL. Using immunoSEQ multiplex PCR, the repertoire was profiled, and TCRdb retains in-frame clones only, with some absent. Counted here are 50,000 to 65,000 clones, roughly 59% occurring once; the ten biggest clones make up roughly 15%. The sequences come from PBMCs, collected after 12 months of ibrutinib treatment. The source is a human donor with chronic lymphocytic leukemia.

The rearrangement joins TRBV6-6 to TRBJ1-2, with a possible D match to TRBD1 (5 bases). Germline V gene sequence: CDR1 MNHNY, CDR2 SVGAGI (reference sequence). Trimming took off 0 bases at V and 7 bases at J, with 9 bases between the two ends. This CDR3 comprises 13 residues. In DNA form, the CDR3 reads TGTGCCAGCAGTTACTCGAATGGGGCTGGCTACACCTTC. It encodes CASSYSNGAGYTF.

This clone was seen a handful of times. The J gene is TRBJ1-1, the V gene TRBV6-5; D is unclear. Germline V gene sequence: CDR1 MNHEY, CDR2 SVGAGI. The CDR3 runs to 13 residues. V lost 6 bases and J 1 base, leaving 9 bases between the germline ends. The CDR3 coding sequence is TGTGCCAGCAGCCTCAGTAGGAACACTGAAGCTTTCTTT. Encoded protein: CASSLSRNTEAFF.

V usage is TRBV27 and J usage is TRBJ2-7, with 7 bases fitting TRBD1. The ends lost 5 bases at V and 0 bases at J; junction bases unmatched: 7. The CDR3 has 15 residues. Germline V lookup: CDR1 MNHEY, CDR2 SMNVEV (reference sequence). In DNA, the CDR3 is TGTGCCAGCAGTATCGGGACAGAGATCTCCTACGAGCAGTACTTC. Translating gives CASSIGTEISYEQYF.

This chain joins TRBV27 and TRBJ2-3, with D possibly being TRBD2 (6 bases). The CDR3 covers 12 residues. Trimming stripped 5 bases from V and 10 bases from J, with 13 bases between. Germline V lookup: CDR1 MNHEY, CDR2 SMNVEV (reference sequence). CDR3 in amino acids: CASSQTGTPQYF. DNA of the CDR3: TGTGCCAGCAGTCAGACCGGGACTCCGCAGTATTTT.

The rearrangement links TRBV29-1 to TRBJ1-1; D ambiguous. V gave up 4 bases and J gave up 1 base, with 10 bases separating them. Germline CDR1 is SQVTM and CDR2 is ANQGSEA. The CDR3 covers 13 residues. The CDR3 region has the DNA TGCAGCGTTGTGAACGGGTGGAACACTGAAGCTTTCTTT. It codes for CSVVNGWNTEAFF.

Only a few counts were recorded for this clone. The CDR3 region is CASSLDGQDYQPQHF. The DNA of the CDR3 is TGTGCCAGCAGCTTAGACGGACAGGATTATCAGCCCCAGCATTTT. The rearrangement joins TRBV11-2 to TRBJ1-5, with 7 bases identical to TRBD1. Germline loops: CDR1 SGHAT, CDR2 FQNNGV. J gave up 5 bases and V 0 bases, and 4 bases lay outside the gene matches. The CDR3 covers 15 residues.

CDR3 amino acids: CASSLMGPNTGELFF. CDR3 in DNA: TGTGCCAGCAGCTTGATGGGGCCGAACACCGGGGAGCTGTTTTTT. This chain joins TRBV5-6 and TRBJ2-2; TRBD1 is a possible D gene (5 bases). The CDR3 covers 15 residues. Trimming took off 1 base at V and 0 bases at J, with 7 bases between the two ends. Germline assignment: CDR1 SGHDT and CDR2 YYEEEE.

The CDR3 loop is CASSHGGQSSYEQYV. The CDR3 coding sequence is TGTGCCAGCAGCCACGGGGGGCAGAGCTCCTACGAGCAGTACGTC. The chain combines TRBV5-5 with TRBJ2-7; D is possibly TRBD2 (7 bases). V gave up 4 bases and J gave up 0 bases, with 14 bases separating them. The CDR3 consists of 15 residues. Germline CDR1 is SGHKS and CDR2 is YYEKEE (reference sequence).

This chain connects TRBV9 to TRBJ2-7; the D is unclear. V was clipped by 0 bases and J by 7 bases, with 8 bases between them. Per the germline V gene, CDR1 is SGDLS and CDR2 is YYNGEE. This CDR3 has 12 amino acids. The CDR3 is CASSVDFGEQYF. Written as DNA, the CDR3 is TGTGCCAGCAGCGTAGATTTTGGAGAGCAGTACTTC.

The chain combines TRBV5-1 with TRBJ2-7; D remains ambiguous. The CDR3 runs to 14 residues. V lost 1 base and J 2 bases, leaving 10 bases between the germline ends. CDR1 SGHRS and CDR2 YFSETQ come from the germline V gene. CDR3 coding DNA: TGCGCCAGCAGCTTGCGGCTCGACACCTACGAGCAGTACTTC. This gives the protein CASSLRLDTYEQYF.

The genes are TRBV28 and TRBJ2-7; D is unclear. CDR3 length: 13 amino acids. Trimming left V 2 bases short and J 5 bases short, with 10 bases between. In germline, CDR1 is MDHEN, CDR2 SYDVKM. The CDR3 spells CASSLGRFDEQYF. In DNA, the CDR3 is TGTGCCAGCAGTTTAGGACGGTTTGACGAGCAGTACTTC.

The rearrangement joins TRBV29-1 to TRBJ2-4; D ambiguous. Deletions cut 4 bases from V and 0 bases from J, with 13 bases between. The CDR3 runs 15 residues. From germline, CDR1 is SQVTM and CDR2 ANQGSEA. The CDR3 DNA reads as TGCAGCGTTGGGTGGGCCGACATAGCCAAAAACATTCAGTACTTC. Translated, it gives CSVGWADIAKNIQYF.

This clone was observed many times. The CDR3 coding sequence is TGTGCCAGCAGTGCTTGGGGGAGCGGCACAGATACGCAGTATTTT. This sequence encodes CASSAWGSGTDTQYF. This rearrangement joins TRBV2 to TRBJ2-3, with D perhaps being TRBD1 or TRBD2 (5 bases each). Germline CDR1 and CDR2: SNHLY and FYNNEI. V lost 4 bases and J 1 base, leaving 12 bases between the germline ends. The CDR3 runs 15 residues.

A single count supports this clone. The chain is built from TRBV6-4 and TRBJ2-5; 9 bases are shared with TRBD2. The germline V gene encodes CDR1 MRHNA and CDR2 SNTAGT. The CDR3 has 15 residues. Trimming took 5 bases from V and 5 from J; bases not matched to a gene: 9. DNA of the CDR3: TGTGCCAGCAGTTACGACTTAGCGGGGGCGGAGACCCAGTACTTC. This encodes CASSYDLAGAETQYF.

The chain couples TRBV13 to TRBJ2-1, with TRBD1 matching over 7 bases. The V gene end was trimmed by 5 bases and the J gene end by 9 bases; junction bases not matched to a gene: 10. CDR1 is PRHDT, CDR2 FYEKMQ, per germline (reference sequence). The CDR3 consists of 14 residues. CDR3 sequence reads: CASSTSRAGGEQFF. CDR3 nucleotide sequence: TGTGCCAGCAGCACCTCCCGGGCAGGGGGTGAGCAGTTCTTC.

There are many counts of this clone. The rearrangement joins TRBV27 to TRBJ2-5; possible D gene TRBD2, 5 bases. Germline V lookup: CDR1 MNHEY, CDR2 SMNVEV (reference sequence). This CDR3 spans 15 amino acids. Trimming cost V 8 bases and J 0 bases, with 16 bases left between them. CDR3 amino acids: CASGGRGSYQETQYF. The CDR3 DNA is TGTGCCAGCGGAGGACGAGGTTCGTACCAAGAGACCCAGTACTTC.

This clone was counted at least ten times. The chain carries TRBV6-1 and TRBJ1-5, with D possibly matching TRBD1 (5 bases). The germline V and J ends were trimmed by 8 bases and 9 bases, with 14 bases remaining between them. The CDR3 has 12 residues. Germline V gene lookup returns CDR1 MNHNS and CDR2 SASEGT. CDR3 loop: CASGSREWPQHF. Here the CDR3 DNA reads TGTGCCAGCGGGTCCAGGGAGTGGCCCCAGCATTTT.

This clone occurred many times. The chain carries TRBV18 and TRBJ1-2; possible D gene TRBD1, 6 bases. The CDR3 is made up of 13 amino acids. Trimming cost V 2 bases and J 6 bases, with 10 bases left between them. Germline assignment: CDR1 KGHSH and CDR2 LQKENI. The CDR3 region is CASSPMPGDGYTF. CDR3 in DNA: TGTGCCAGCTCACCAATGCCAGGGGATGGCTACACCTTC.